The source of this T cell receptor (beta chain) is a study of breast tumors, draining lymph nodes, adjacent tissues. V gave up 5 bases and J gave up 13 bases, with 24 bases separating them. CDR1 and CDR2 from the germline V gene are DFQATT and SNEGSKA (reference sequence). The CDR3 extends over 15 amino acids. The lymph nodes were axillary draining lymph nodes from breast cancer patients. Study-level results: Tumors had less TCR diversity than lymph nodes, more than nontumor tissue. Luminal-like breast cancer showed significantly higher tumor–nontumor repertoire similarity than basal-like.

Worth noting for this clonotype: Its antigen is currently unknown.

TCRdb re-called the multiplex PCR reads with MiXCR, one entry per CDR3 protein. The sample consists of over 130,000 distinct CDR3 sequences, less than 35% of them appearing once. The receptor was derived from a female donor with breast cancer. Some clones in this sample may be carry-over from other donors' samples. V usage is TRBV20-1 and J usage is TRBJ1-6; D is ambiguous. The sample was axillary lymph node tissue. The CDR3 coding sequence is TGCAGTGCTGAATCGGGAGCCAGCTCAACTTCGCCCCTCCACTTT. It translates to CSAESGASSTSPLHF.